Detailed here is one T cell receptor (beta chain). What it binds is unknown. Assay: immunoSEQ multiplex PCR; the TCRdb copy retains only in-frame clones and omits some. The repertoire consists of roughly 98,000 clones, with approximately 85% occurring once and the leading ten covering under 4%. The sample originates from a study of radiotherapy plus CTLA-4 blockade in lung cancer. Study-level points and caveats: Among reported predictors of response, early blood T cell clone dynamics with interferon-beta performed best.

The germline gives CDR1 SGHNT, CDR2 YYREEE (reference sequence). V was shortened by 4 bases and J by 0 bases, with 12 bases between the two germline ends. The CDR3 is 15 amino acids. The rearrangement joins TRBV5-4 to TRBJ2-3; TRBD2 is a possible D gene (6 bases). Sequenced material: peripheral blood, taken from a patient treated with radiotherapy plus ipilimumab. The TCR originated in a human donor with non-small cell lung cancer who had a partial response to radiotherapy plus ipilimumab. Written as DNA, the CDR3 is TGTGCCAGCAGCGAAACCGGGACTAGCACAGATACGCAGTATTTT. Translated: CASSETGTSTDTQYF.